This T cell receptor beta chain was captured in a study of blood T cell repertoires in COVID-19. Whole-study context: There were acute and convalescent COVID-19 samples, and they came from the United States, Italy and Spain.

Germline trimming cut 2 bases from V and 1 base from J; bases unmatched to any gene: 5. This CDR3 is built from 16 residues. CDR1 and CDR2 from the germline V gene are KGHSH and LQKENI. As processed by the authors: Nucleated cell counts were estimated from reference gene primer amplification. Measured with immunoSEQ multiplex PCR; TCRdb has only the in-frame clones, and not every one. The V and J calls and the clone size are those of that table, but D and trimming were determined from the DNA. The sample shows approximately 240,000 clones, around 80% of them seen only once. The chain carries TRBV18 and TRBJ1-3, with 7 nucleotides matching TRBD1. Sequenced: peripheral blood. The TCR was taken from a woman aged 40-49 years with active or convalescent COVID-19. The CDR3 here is CASSPTGVGSGNTIYF. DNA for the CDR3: TGTGCCAGCTCACCAACAGGGGTAGGATCTGGAAACACCATATATTTT.